These 2 T cell receptor beta chains originate from one sample sequenced in a study of CD8 T cells in ankylosing spondylitis. TCRdb ran MiXCR on the 5' RACE reads and lists one entry per CDR3 protein. In the table there are about 36,000 distinct CDR3 sequences, around 6% of which are singletons. The specimen sequenced was blood, either unsorted or a sorted T cell fraction (not recorded which). The receptors were sampled from a male donor with ankylosing spondylitis or in good health (not recorded which).

This clonotype was detected ten times or more. The chain uses TRBV12-3 or TRBV12-4 and TRBJ2-7; TRBD1 matches at 7 bases. The CDR3 has 14 residues. V shed 6 bases and J 0 bases; nucleotides not matched to a gene: 5. The CDR3 spells CASSPGQASYEQYF. CDR3 DNA: TGTGCCAGCAGCCCTGGACAGGCCTCCTACGAGCAGTACTTC.

V gene TRBV7-6 combines with J gene TRBJ2-7; D remains ambiguous. This CDR3 spans 13 amino acids. Trimming took off 6 bases at V and 6 bases at J, with 15 bases between the two ends. Per germline, CDR1 SGHVS and CDR2 FNYEAQ. CDR3 sequence (DNA): TGTGCCAGCAGTATCCGCCCCCTCGGCGAGCAGTACTTC. It specifies CASSIRPLGEQYF.